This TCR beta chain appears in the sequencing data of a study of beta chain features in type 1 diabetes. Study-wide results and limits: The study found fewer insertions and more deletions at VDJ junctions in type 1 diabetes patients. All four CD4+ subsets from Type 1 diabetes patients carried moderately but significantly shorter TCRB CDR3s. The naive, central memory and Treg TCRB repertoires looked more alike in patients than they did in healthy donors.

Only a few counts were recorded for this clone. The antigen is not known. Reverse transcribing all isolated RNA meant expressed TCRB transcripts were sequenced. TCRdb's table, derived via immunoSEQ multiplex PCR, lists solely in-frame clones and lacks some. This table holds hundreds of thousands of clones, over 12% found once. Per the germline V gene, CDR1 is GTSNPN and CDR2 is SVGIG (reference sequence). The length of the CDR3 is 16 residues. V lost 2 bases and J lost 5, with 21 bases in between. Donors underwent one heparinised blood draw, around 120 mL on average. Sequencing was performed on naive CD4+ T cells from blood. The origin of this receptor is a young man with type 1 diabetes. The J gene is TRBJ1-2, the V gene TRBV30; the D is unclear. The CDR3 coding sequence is TGTGCCTGGAGTACGGGGTACAAACGATCGGGGTATGGCTACACCTTC. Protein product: CAWSTGYKRSGYGYTF.